The 17 T cell receptor beta chains below all came from one sample that was sequenced in a study of T cell repertoires in cytomegalovirus infection. TCRdb reprocessed the reads via MiXCR and lists one record per CDR3 protein. The repertoire consists of 85,000 to 120,000 distinct CDR3 sequences, with approximately 16% occurring once and the leading ten covering more than 7%. Sequenced: PBMCs. Every receptor here comes from a human donor in good health (CMV status not recorded). Some clones in this sample may be carry-over from other donors' samples.

Ten or more counts support this clonotype. The chain has TRBV11-1 and TRBJ1-4; D ambiguous. Germline values: CDR1 SGHAT, CDR2 FQDESV (reference sequence). With 3 bases removed from V and 7 bases from J, the gap between germline ends came to 18 bases. This CDR3 spans 16 amino acids. CDR3 in amino acids: CASSFRSRRIGEKLFF. DNA for the CDR3: TGTGCCAGCAGCTTCCGGTCGCGGCGGATAGGTGAAAAACTGTTTTTT.

This clonotype came up many times. This rearrangement joins TRBV4-1 to TRBJ2-4, with 7 bases identical to TRBD1. V was pared by 4 bases and J by 4 bases, with 16 bases of the junction left unmatched. Germline V gives CDR1 MGHRA, CDR2 YSYEKL. The CDR3 has 18 residues. CDR3: CASSPGPLTGRSKNIQYF. The CDR3 bases are TGCGCCAGCAGCCCCGGTCCTTTGACAGGGCGATCGAAAAACATTCAGTACTTC.

This clonotype showed up just a few times. This chain joins TRBV18 and TRBJ2-7, with a tentative D call TRBD1 (6 bases). V was shortened by 2 bases and J by 2 bases, with 10 bases between the two germline ends. This CDR3 comprises 14 residues. Germline V lookup: CDR1 KGHSH, CDR2 LQKENI. DNA for the CDR3: TGTGCCAGCTCACCAAGGGGGATCACCTACGAGCAGTACTTC. It encodes CASSPRGITYEQYF.

This clonotype has just a few counts. A read error may account for a junction end that differs from germline. The chain uses TRBV24-1 and TRBJ2-1; possibly TRBD2 for D (5 bases). CDR3 length: 13 residues. Germline CDR1 is KGHDR and CDR2 is SFDVKD. In DNA, the CDR3 is TGTGCCACCAGTGTTGAGGGCTCCAATGAGCAGTTTTTC. Translation gives CATSVEGSNEQFF.

This clonotype was recorded many times. This chain connects TRBV4-1 to TRBJ2-3; D ambiguous. This CDR3 region has 14 residues. V shed 3 bases and J shed 5 bases, with 12 bases lying between them. In germline, CDR1 is MGHRA, CDR2 YSYEKL. The CDR3 region has the DNA TGCGCCAGCAGCCATCCACCCCGGATAGATACGCAGTATTTT. Encoded protein: CASSHPPRIDTQYF.

Comment on this clonotype: It may be a read error: a sequence one base away is much more abundant. The V gene is TRBV6-1, the J gene TRBJ2-4, with D possibly being TRBD1 or TRBD2 (7 bases each). This CDR3 has 16 amino acids. Germline CDR1 MNHNS, CDR2 SASEGT. In DNA, the CDR3 is TGTGTCAGCAGATTAGGACTAGGGGGCGGCAAAAACATTCAGTACTTC. This sequence encodes CVSRLGLGGGKNIQYF.

The rearrangement links TRBV10-3 to TRBJ1-2; TRBD1 is a possible D gene (5 bases). CDR1 ENHRY and CDR2 SYGVKD come from the germline V gene. CDR3 length: 15 amino acids. Deletions cut 4 bases from V and 0 bases from J, with 12 bases between. CDR3 nucleotide sequence: TGTGCCATCAGTGGGGGGACCGAGACTAACTATGGCTACACCTTC. Translation: CAISGGTETNYGYTF.

This clonotype has just a few counts. The chain uses TRBV2 and TRBJ1-4, with D possibly matching TRBD1 (6 bases). Per germline, CDR1 SNHLY and CDR2 FYNNEI. There are 15 residues in the CDR3. V dropped 3 bases and J dropped 3 bases, with 11 bases sitting between them. The CDR3 here is CASSERRGANEKLFF. In nucleotides, the CDR3 is TGTGCCAGCAGTGAGCGCAGGGGTGCTAATGAAAAACTGTTTTTT.

With regard to this clonotype: This may stem from a read error, because a much larger clone lies one nucleotide away. The V call is TRBV7-2, the J call TRBJ1-5; D call uncertain. CDR1 is SGHTA and CDR2 is FQGNSA in the germline V gene. V was cut by 1 base and J by 1 base, with 5 bases left in between. This CDR3 contains 14 residues. The CDR3 spells CASSLVESNQPQHF. Here the CDR3 DNA reads TGTGCCAGCAGCTTAGTGGAGAGCAATCAGCCCCAGCATTTT.

This clonotype has ten or more counts. The chain has TRBV7-9 and TRBJ2-1; 9 bases are a match to TRBD1. Trimming cost V 8 bases and J 8 bases; bases outside gene matches: 10. Germline V gene sequence: CDR1 SEHNR, CDR2 FQNEAQ (reference sequence). The CDR3 consists of 14 residues. The CDR3 nucleotides read TGTGCCAGCGTTCCGGGACAGGGTTTTTATGAGCAGTTCTTC. Amino acid sequence: CASVPGQGFYEQFF.

This clonotype occurred many times. The chain couples TRBV15 to TRBJ2-7, with unresolved D. V lost 0 bases, J lost 1 base, and 7 bases lay in between. Germline CDR1 is LNHNV and CDR2 is YYDKDF (reference sequence). The CDR3 loop spans 14 amino acids. In DNA, the CDR3 is TGTGCCACCAGCAGAGAAGGAGTATCCTACGAGCAGTACTTC. It translates to CATSREGVSYEQYF.

This chain joins TRBV7-9 and TRBJ2-2; weak D call: TRBD2 (6 bases). V was trimmed by 3 bases and J by 7 bases, leaving 15 bases between them. Germline V lookup: CDR1 SEHNR, CDR2 FQNEAQ (reference sequence). The length of the CDR3 is 15 residues. The CDR3 DNA reads as TGTGCCAGCAGCTTTCCGGGACTCCAAGGCGGGGAGCTGTTTTTT. It is translated as CASSFPGLQGGELFF.

This clonotype was recorded many times. The chain uses TRBV7-2 and TRBJ2-1, with D possibly matching TRBD2 (5 bases). The CDR3 is 13 amino acids. CDR1 and CDR2 (germline): SGHTA, FQGNSA. Trimming left V 1 base short and J 5 bases short, with 6 bases between. This chain's CDR3 is CASSLGTDNEQFF. The CDR3 DNA is TGTGCCAGCAGCTTAGGGACTGACAATGAGCAGTTCTTC.

The chain uses TRBV28 and TRBJ1-2; 7 bases align to TRBD1. Germline V gene lookup returns CDR1 MDHEN and CDR2 SYDVKM. CDR3 length equals 14 residues. The V gene end was trimmed by 3 bases and the J gene end by 7 bases; junction bases not matched to a gene: 8. The CDR3 DNA reads as TGTGCCAGCAGTTTCCGGACAGGTCGAGCTGGCTACACCTTC. Translating gives CASSFRTGRAGYTF.

The CDR3 sequence: CASSFGQGDEAFF. The CDR3 coding sequence is TGCGCCAGCAGCTTTGGACAGGGTGATGAAGCTTTCTTT. V gene TRBV5-1 combines with J gene TRBJ1-1, with TRBD1 identical over 8 bases. CDR1 is SGHRS and CDR2 is YFSETQ in the germline V gene. This CDR3 is 13 amino acids long. V trimming: 2 bases; J trimming: 7 bases; junction bases outside the gene matches: 4.

The chain has TRBV12-3 or TRBV12-4 and TRBJ2-7, with TRBD1 matching over 7 bases. V lost 5 bases and J lost 7; bases outside the gene matches: 11. The CDR3 is made up of 14 amino acids. The CDR3 spells CASSKGGDLGEQYF. The CDR3 coding sequence is TGTGCCAGCAGTAAAGGGGGCGACCTGGGAGAGCAGTACTTC.

This clonotype was recorded many times. The CDR3: CASSVTGDSGNTIYF. DNA for the CDR3: TGTGCCAGCAGCGTCACAGGGGACTCTGGAAACACCATATATTTT. This chain uses TRBV11-3 with TRBJ1-3, with TRBD1 matching 7 bases. Germline V lookup: CDR1 SGHNT, CDR2 YENEEA. The CDR3 has 15 residues. Germline trimming cut 5 bases from V and 0 bases from J; bases unmatched to any gene: 4.